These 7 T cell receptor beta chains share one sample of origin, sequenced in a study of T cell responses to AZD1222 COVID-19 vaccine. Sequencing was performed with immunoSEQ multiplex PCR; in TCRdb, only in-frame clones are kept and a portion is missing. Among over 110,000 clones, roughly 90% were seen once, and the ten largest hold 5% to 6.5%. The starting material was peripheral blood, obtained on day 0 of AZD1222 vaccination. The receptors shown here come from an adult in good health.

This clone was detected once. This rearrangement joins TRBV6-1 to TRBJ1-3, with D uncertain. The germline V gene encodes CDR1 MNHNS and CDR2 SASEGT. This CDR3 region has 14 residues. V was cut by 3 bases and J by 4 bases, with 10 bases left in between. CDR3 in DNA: TGTGCCAGCAGTGATCGGGGAAAGGGAAACACCATATATTTT. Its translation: CASSDRGKGNTIYF.

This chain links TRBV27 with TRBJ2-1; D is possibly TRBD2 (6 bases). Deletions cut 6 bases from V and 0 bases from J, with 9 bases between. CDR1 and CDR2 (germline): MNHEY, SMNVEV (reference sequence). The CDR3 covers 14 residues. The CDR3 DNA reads TGTGCCAGCAGGCCCGGGAGCTCCTACAATGAGCAGTTCTTC. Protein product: CASRPGSSYNEQFF.

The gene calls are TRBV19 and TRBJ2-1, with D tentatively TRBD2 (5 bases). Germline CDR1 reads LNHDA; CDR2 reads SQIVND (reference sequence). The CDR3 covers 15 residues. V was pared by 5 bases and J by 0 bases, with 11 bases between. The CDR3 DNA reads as TGTGCCAGTAGTTCGGAGCGGAGCTCCTACAATGAGCAGTTCTTC. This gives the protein CASSSERSSYNEQFF.

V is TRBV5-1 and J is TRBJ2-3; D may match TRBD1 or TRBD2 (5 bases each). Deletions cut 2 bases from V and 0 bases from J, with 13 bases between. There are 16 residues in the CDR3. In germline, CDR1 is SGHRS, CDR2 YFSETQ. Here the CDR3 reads CASSFFGGSSTDTQYF. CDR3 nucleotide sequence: TGCGCCAGCAGCTTTTTTGGGGGATCTAGCACAGATACGCAGTATTTT.

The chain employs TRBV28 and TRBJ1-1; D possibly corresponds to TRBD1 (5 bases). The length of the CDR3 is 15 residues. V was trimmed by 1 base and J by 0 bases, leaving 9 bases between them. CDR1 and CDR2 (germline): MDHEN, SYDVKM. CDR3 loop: CASSLSRGMNTEAFF. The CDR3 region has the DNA TGTGCCAGCAGTTTATCCCGGGGGATGAACACTGAAGCTTTCTTT.

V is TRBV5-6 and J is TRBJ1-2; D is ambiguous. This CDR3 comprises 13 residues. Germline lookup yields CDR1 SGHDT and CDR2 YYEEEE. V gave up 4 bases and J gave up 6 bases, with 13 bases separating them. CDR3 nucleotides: TGTGCCAGCAGCCCTCCTCGGGGTGATGGCTACACCTTC. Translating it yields CASSPPRGDGYTF.

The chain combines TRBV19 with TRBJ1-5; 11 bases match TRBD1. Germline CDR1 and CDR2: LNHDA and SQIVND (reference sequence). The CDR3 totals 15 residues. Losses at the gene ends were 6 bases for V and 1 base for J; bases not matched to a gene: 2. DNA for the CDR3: TGTGCCAGTAGGGGGGACAGGGGGAGCAATCAGCCCCAGCATTTT. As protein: CASRGDRGSNQPQHF.